This passage covers 21 T cell receptor beta chains from one sample sequenced in a study of response to subunit inactivated influenza vaccine. TCRdb called the RT-PCR reads again in MiXCR, with one record for every CDR3 protein. Of 650,000 to 800,000 distinct CDR3 sequences in the sample, over 11% were seen once. The sample consisted of PBMCs from blood, taken roughly 2 weeks before vaccination. The origin of the receptors is a man aged 50-60 years who received an inactivated influenza vaccine.

The rearrangement links TRBV6-1 to TRBJ2-7; 7 nucleotides match TRBD1. Germline values: CDR1 MNHNS, CDR2 SASEGT. The V gene end was trimmed by 4 bases and the J gene end by 0 bases; junction bases not matched to a gene: 3. CDR3 size: 14 residues. This CDR3 is CASSGDSSSYEQYF. The DNA for the CDR3 is TGTGCCAGCAGTGGGGACAGCAGCTCCTACGAGCAGTACTTC.

This clonotype was seen only a few times. The CDR3 sequence is CASSFELANYGYTF. The CDR3 DNA reads as TGTGCCAGCAGTTTTGAACTAGCTAACTATGGCTACACCTTC. The chain employs TRBV2 and TRBJ1-2, with D uncertain. V was shortened by 5 bases and J by 0 bases, with 10 bases between the two germline ends. In germline, CDR1 is SNHLY, CDR2 FYNNEI. The CDR3 contains 14 residues.

This clonotype was counted between two and nine times. The chain carries TRBV2 and TRBJ2-7, with D perhaps matching TRBD1 (6 bases). The germline V gene encodes CDR1 SNHLY and CDR2 FYNNEI. The CDR3 is 14 amino acids. V gave up 8 bases and J gave up 4 bases, with 18 bases separating them. Here the CDR3 reads CASHRATSGYEQYF. The CDR3 DNA sequence: TGTGCCAGCCACAGGGCCACCTCGGGTTACGAGCAGTACTTC.

The chain couples TRBV5-1 to TRBJ2-3; D may be TRBD2 (7 bases). Germline V CDR1 and CDR2: SGHRS, YFSETQ. V was cut by 4 bases and J by 4 bases, with 16 bases left in between. The CDR3 loop spans 15 amino acids. The CDR3 loop reads CASSPGGGAPDTQYF. The CDR3 region has the DNA TGCGCCAGCAGCCCGGGTGGGGGGGCCCCAGATACGCAGTATTTT.

This clonotype was counted between two and nine times. The chain recombines TRBV7-2 with TRBJ2-1; TRBD1 matches at 7 bases. The V gene's germline CDR1 is SGHTA and CDR2 FQGNSA. CDR3 length: 12 amino acids. V gave up 7 bases and J gave up 9 bases; unmatched junction bases: 6. The CDR3 DNA sequence: TGTGCCAGCAACCAGGGGGAAGTTGAGCAGTTCTTC. Its protein product is CASNQGEVEQFF.

This clonotype appeared many times. The chain recombines TRBV3-1 with TRBJ2-1; 12 nucleotides line up with TRBD2. From germline, CDR1 is LGHDT and CDR2 YNNKEL (reference sequence). The CDR3 runs 14 residues. Germline trimming cut 4 bases from V and 8 bases from J; bases unmatched to any gene: 3. The CDR3 loop reads CASSPSGGAYEQFF. The CDR3 nucleotides are TGTGCCAGCAGCCCTAGCGGGGGGGCTTATGAGCAGTTCTTC.

This clonotype turned up a few times. The V and J genes are TRBV20-1 and TRBJ2-5; TRBD1 matches 7 bases. The CDR3 is made up of 13 amino acids. The J segment lost 4 bases and the V segment lost 6 bases, leaving 8 bases of the junction unmatched. Germline-derived CDR1 and CDR2 are DFQATT and SNEGSKA (reference sequence). CDR3 coding DNA: TGCAGTGCCCCCCGGACAGGAACAGAGACCCAGTACTTC. Translation: CSAPRTGTETQYF.

The chain is built from TRBV7-9 and TRBJ2-1; D is perhaps TRBD2 (6 bases). The CDR3 consists of 14 residues. Germline lookup yields CDR1 SEHNR and CDR2 FQNEAQ (reference sequence). The ends were cut back, 1 base at V and 7 bases at J, with 11 bases in the middle. The CDR3 protein is CASSLETRTNEQFF. DNA of the CDR3: TGTGCCAGCAGCTTAGAGACTAGAACGAATGAGCAGTTCTTC.

This clonotype was counted at least ten times. The gene calls are TRBV12-3 or TRBV12-4 and TRBJ2-3; possibly TRBD2 for D (5 bases). The CDR3 loop spans 14 amino acids. The V gene lost 1 base and the J gene lost 4 bases, with 9 bases spanning the gap. CDR3 nucleotides: TGTGCCAGCAGTTTAGGGGGAGCGGCAGATACGCAGTATTTT. Protein product: CASSLGGAADTQYF.

The chain links TRBV28 to TRBJ2-3; D possibly corresponds to TRBD2 (7 bases). In germline, CDR1 is MDHEN, CDR2 SYDVKM. The CDR3 is made up of 19 amino acids. The ends were cut back, 3 bases at V and 2 bases at J, with 24 bases in the middle. This CDR3 is CASSLIRGALRWSTDTQYF. The CDR3 nucleotides read TGTGCCAGCAGTTTGATACGGGGGGCGCTTCGCTGGTCCACAGATACGCAGTATTTT.

This clonotype turned up a few times. The chain has TRBV6-2 or TRBV6-3 and TRBJ2-1; D is uncertain. CDR3 length equals 13 residues. Germline CDR1 and CDR2: MNHEY and SVGEGT. V lost 8 bases to trimming and J lost 10 bases, with 18 bases between them. The CDR3 spells CASAFPLKEEQFF. The CDR3 nucleotides read TGTGCCAGCGCCTTCCCTCTTAAGGAGGAGCAGTTCTTC.

Many counts were recorded for this clonotype. This chain joins TRBV3-1 and TRBJ1-4; no clear D gene. CDR3 length: 15 amino acids. Germline assignment: CDR1 LGHDT and CDR2 YNNKEL (reference sequence). Trimming stripped 0 bases from V and 8 bases from J, with 13 bases between. CDR3: CASSQDEARKEKLFF. The CDR3 DNA reads as TGTGCCAGCAGCCAAGATGAGGCAAGAAAAGAAAAACTGTTTTTT.

This clonotype was picked up many times. This sequence joins TRBV20-1 and TRBJ2-7; TRBD2 agrees at 8 bases. With V trimmed by 3 bases and J by 8 bases, 18 bases remained unmatched. The CDR3 extends over 16 amino acids. In germline, CDR1 is DFQATT, CDR2 SNEGSKA (reference sequence). This CDR3 reads CSASLRTGTSGVQQYF. CDR3 coding DNA: TGCAGTGCTAGCTTGCGGACCGGGACTAGTGGTGTACAGCAGTACTTC.

The gene calls are TRBV12-3 or TRBV12-4 and TRBJ2-2; possible D gene TRBD1, 5 bases. Trimming cost V 7 bases and J 1 base, with 13 bases left between them. The CDR3 covers 15 residues. CDR3 amino acids: CASTPQGLNTGELFF. The CDR3 DNA reads as TGTGCCAGCACCCCCCAGGGATTGAACACCGGGGAGCTGTTTTTT.

This clonotype was picked up a small number of times. V gene TRBV4-3 combines with J gene TRBJ2-3; D gene uncertain. The CDR3 is 13 amino acids. Trimming stripped 2 bases from V and 2 bases from J, with 5 bases between. The germline V gene encodes CDR1 LGHNA and CDR2 YSLEER. Written as DNA, the CDR3 is TGCGCCAGCAGCCAAACATTCACAGATACGCAGTATTTT. This sequence encodes CASSQTFTDTQYF.

Only a few counts were recorded for this clonotype. V is TRBV4-2 and J is TRBJ2-3; 8 bases agree with TRBD2. This CDR3 is 18 amino acids long. Germline CDR1 is LGHNA and CDR2 is YNFKEQ. The trim removed 1 base at V and 1 base at J, leaving 10 bases unmatched. For the CDR3, the DNA is TGTGCCAGCAGCCAAGCACCCACCCGGGGGGGCGGCACAGATACGCAGTATTTT. Translation: CASSQAPTRGGGTDTQYF.

This clonotype was counted a few times. V is TRBV4-3 and J is TRBJ1-6; tentatively, D is TRBD1 (6 bases). The CDR3 runs 14 residues. The V gene's germline CDR1 is LGHNA and CDR2 YSLEER. The germline V and J ends were trimmed by 4 bases and 4 bases, with 8 bases remaining between them. The CDR3 nucleotides read TGCGCCAGCAGCCCACAGGGTTATAATTCACCCCTCCACTTT. Residues: CASSPQGYNSPLHF.

This clonotype was seen ten or more times. The rearrangement uses TRBV29-1 and TRBJ2-1, with D possibly being TRBD2 (7 bases). This CDR3 is built from 16 residues. V lost 4 bases to trimming and J lost 0 bases, with 16 bases between them. The germline V gene has CDR1 SQVTM and CDR2 ANQGSEA. Here the CDR3 DNA reads TGCAGCGTTGTTTGGGGGGGCGAAAGCTCCTACAATGAGCAGTTCTTC. Protein: CSVVWGGESSYNEQFF.

Ten or more counts support this clonotype. This CDR3 reads CASSGAGGPYNEQFF. DNA of the CDR3: TGTGCCAGCAGTGGGGCAGGGGGCCCCTACAATGAGCAGTTCTTC. The rearrangement links TRBV2 to TRBJ2-1; the match to TRBD1 covers 8 bases. This CDR3 has 15 amino acids. Trimming took 4 bases from V and 2 from J; bases not matched to a gene: 4. The germline V gene encodes CDR1 SNHLY and CDR2 FYNNEI. The complete variable domain, with remaining parts taken from reference TRBV2 and TRBJ2-1, reads EPEVTQTPSHQVTQMGQEVILRCVPISNHLYFYWYRQILGQKVEFLVSFYNNEISEKSEIFDDQFSVERPDGSNFTLKIRSTKLEDSAMYFCASSGAGGPYNEQFFGPGTRLTVL.

The rearrangement joins TRBV20-1 to TRBJ2-3, with D maybe TRBD2 (5 bases). Germline-derived CDR1 and CDR2 are DFQATT and SNEGSKA (reference sequence). The CDR3 has 14 amino acids. Trimming cost V 5 bases and J 0 bases, with 12 bases left between them. The DNA of the CDR3 is TGCAGTGCTGTCTCGGGGATGAGCACAGATACGCAGTATTTT. This translates into CSAVSGMSTDTQYF.

V and J are TRBV20-1 and TRBJ2-7; D is undetermined. Germline values: CDR1 DFQATT, CDR2 SNEGSKA (reference sequence). Trimming left V 0 bases short and J 2 bases short, with 14 bases between. The CDR3 is 15 amino acids. The chain's CDR3 is CSARDRAGSPYEQYF. CDR3 bases: TGCAGTGCTAGAGACCGAGCAGGTTCCCCCTACGAGCAGTACTTC.